This T cell receptor (beta chain) appears in the sequencing data of a study of beta chain features in type 1 diabetes. Study overall: Similarity in age, gender and cell yields was seen between patients and healthy donors.

This clone was detected only a few times. The antigen remains undetermined. With 1 base removed from V and 1 base from J, the gap between germline ends came to 7 bases. CDR1 SGHVS and CDR2 FNYEAQ come from the germline V gene. This CDR3 region has 15 residues. Regarding the study as a whole: Shortening of TCRB CDR3s, moderate but significant, appeared in all four CD4+ subsets of Type 1 diabetes patients.

The sequenced template was cDNA made from the entire isolated RNA. The data were produced by immunoSEQ multiplex PCR, yet TCRdb's version contains in-frame clones alone and is incomplete. The repertoire includes about 160,000 clones, about 9.4% of them detected once, and approximately 0.46% sits in the top ten. Sequencing input: central memory CD4+ T cells from blood. The clonotype originates from a man between 25 and 39 years old with type 1 diabetes. The chain recombines TRBV7-6 with TRBJ2-2; weak D call: TRBD1 (5 bases). The CDR3 coding sequence is TGTGCCAGCAGCTTAGTCACAGGGAACACCGGGGAGCTGTTTTTT. Translating it yields CASSLVTGNTGELFF. The whole variable domain, filled in from reference TRBV7-6 and TRBJ2-2, reads GAGVSQSPRYKVTKRGQDVALRCDPISGHVSLYWYRQALGQGPEFLTYFNYEAQQDKSGLPNDRFSAERPEGSISTLTIQRTEQRDSAMYRCASSLVTGNTGELFFGEGSRLTVL.